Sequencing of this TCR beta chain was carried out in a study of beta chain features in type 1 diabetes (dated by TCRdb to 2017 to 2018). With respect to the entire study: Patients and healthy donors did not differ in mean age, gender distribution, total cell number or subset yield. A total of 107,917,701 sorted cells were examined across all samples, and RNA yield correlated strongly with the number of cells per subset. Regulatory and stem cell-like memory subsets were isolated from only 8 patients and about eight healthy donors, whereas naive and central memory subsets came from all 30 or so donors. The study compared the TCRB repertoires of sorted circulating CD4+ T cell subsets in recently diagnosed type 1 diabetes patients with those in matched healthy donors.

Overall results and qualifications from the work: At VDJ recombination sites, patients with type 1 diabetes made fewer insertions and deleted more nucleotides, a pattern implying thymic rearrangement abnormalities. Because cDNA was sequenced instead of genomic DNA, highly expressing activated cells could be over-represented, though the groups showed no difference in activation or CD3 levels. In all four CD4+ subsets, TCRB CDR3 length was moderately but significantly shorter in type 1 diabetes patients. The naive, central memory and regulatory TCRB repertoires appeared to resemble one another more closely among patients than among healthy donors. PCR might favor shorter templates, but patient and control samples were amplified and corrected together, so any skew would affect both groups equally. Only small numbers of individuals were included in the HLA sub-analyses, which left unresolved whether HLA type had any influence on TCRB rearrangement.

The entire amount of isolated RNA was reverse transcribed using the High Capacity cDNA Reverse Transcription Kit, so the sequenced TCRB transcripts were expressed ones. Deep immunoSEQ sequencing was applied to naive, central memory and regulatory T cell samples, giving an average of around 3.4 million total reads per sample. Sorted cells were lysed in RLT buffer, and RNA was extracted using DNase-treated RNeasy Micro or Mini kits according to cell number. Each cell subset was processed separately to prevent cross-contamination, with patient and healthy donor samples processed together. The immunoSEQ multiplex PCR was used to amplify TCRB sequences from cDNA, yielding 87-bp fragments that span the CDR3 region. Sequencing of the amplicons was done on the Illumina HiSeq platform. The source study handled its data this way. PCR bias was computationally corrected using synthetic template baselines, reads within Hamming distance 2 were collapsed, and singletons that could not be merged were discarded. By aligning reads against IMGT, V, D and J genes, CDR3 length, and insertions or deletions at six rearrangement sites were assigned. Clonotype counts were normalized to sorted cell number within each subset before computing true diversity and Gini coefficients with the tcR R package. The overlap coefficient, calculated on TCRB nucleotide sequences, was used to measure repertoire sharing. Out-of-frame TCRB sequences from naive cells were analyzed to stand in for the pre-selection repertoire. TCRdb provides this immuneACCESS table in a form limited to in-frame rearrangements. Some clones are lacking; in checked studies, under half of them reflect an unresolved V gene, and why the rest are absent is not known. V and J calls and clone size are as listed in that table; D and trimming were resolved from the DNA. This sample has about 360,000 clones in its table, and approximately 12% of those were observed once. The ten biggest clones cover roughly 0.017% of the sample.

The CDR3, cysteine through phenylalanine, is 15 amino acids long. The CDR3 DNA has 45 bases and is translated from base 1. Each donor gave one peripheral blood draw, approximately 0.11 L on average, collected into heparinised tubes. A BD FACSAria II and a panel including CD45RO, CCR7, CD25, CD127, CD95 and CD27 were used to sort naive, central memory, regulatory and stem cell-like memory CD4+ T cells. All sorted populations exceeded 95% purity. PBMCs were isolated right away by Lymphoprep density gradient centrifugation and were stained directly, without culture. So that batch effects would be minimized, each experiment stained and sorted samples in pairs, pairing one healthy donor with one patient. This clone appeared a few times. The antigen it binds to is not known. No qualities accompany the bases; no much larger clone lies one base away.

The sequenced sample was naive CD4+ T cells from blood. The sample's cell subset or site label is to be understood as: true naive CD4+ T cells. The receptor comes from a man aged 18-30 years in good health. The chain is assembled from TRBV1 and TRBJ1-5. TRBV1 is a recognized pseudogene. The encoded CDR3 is CTSSQGGGTPSKEHF. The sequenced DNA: TGCACCAGCAGCCAAGGAGGAGGCACCCCGTCGAAGGAGCATTTT.